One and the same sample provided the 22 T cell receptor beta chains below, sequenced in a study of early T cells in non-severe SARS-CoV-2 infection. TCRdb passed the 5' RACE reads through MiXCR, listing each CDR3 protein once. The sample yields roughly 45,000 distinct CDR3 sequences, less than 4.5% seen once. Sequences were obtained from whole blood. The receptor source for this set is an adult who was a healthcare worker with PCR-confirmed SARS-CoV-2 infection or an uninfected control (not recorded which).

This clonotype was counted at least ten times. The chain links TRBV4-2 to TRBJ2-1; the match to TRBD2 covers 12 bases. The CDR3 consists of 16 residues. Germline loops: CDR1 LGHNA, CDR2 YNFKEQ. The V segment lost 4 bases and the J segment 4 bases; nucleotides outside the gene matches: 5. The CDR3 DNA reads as TGTGCCAGCAGCCCGAGGACTAGCGGGGCATACAATGAGCAGTTCTTC. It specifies CASSPRTSGAYNEQFF.

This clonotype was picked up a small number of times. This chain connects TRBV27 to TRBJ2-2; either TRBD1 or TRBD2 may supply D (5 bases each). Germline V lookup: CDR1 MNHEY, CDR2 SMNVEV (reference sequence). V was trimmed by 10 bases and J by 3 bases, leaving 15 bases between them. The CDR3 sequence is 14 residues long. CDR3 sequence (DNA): TGTGCCACCCGGCGGCAGGGAGACACCGGGGAGCTGTTTTTT. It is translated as CATRRQGDTGELFF.

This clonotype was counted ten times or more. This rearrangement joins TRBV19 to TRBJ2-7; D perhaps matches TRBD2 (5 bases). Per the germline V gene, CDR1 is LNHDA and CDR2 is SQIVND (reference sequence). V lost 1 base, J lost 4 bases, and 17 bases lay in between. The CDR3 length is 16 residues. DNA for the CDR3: TGTGCCAGTAGTATAGCCTCGTGGGTCGGGAAGTACGAGCAGTACTTC. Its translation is CASSIASWVGKYEQYF.

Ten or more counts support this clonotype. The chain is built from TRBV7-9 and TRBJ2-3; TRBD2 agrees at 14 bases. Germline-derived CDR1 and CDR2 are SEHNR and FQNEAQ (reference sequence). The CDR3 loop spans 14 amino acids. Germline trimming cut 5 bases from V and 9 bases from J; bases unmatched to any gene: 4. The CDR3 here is CASSAGLAGATQYF. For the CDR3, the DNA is TGTGCCAGCAGCGCGGGACTAGCGGGGGCCACGCAGTATTTT.

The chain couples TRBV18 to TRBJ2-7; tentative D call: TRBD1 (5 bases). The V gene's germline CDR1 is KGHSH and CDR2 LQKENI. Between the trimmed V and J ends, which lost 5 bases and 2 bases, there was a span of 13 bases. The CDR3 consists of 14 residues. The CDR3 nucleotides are TGTGCCAGCTCAAGGGGCGCAGGGACCTACGAGCAGTACTTC. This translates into CASSRGAGTYEQYF.

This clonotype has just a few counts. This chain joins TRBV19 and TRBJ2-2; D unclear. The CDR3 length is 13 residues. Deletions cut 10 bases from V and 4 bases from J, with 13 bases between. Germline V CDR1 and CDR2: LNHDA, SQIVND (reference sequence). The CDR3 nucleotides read TGTGCCATTAGGAGACTGGGCACCGGGGAGCTGTTTTTT. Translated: CAIRRLGTGELFF.

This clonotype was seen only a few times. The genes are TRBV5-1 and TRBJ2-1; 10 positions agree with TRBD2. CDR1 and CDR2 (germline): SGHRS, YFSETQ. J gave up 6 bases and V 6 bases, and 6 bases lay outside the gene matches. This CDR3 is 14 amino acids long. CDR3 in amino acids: CASNLAGAANEQFF. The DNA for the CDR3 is TGCGCCAGCAACCTAGCGGGAGCGGCCAATGAGCAGTTCTTC. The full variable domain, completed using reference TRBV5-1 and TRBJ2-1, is KAGVTQTPRYLIKTRGQQVTLSCSPISGHRSVSWYQQTPGQGLQFLFEYFSETQRNKGNFPGRFSGRQFSNSRSEMNVSTLELGDSALYLCASNLAGAANEQFFGPGTRLTVL.

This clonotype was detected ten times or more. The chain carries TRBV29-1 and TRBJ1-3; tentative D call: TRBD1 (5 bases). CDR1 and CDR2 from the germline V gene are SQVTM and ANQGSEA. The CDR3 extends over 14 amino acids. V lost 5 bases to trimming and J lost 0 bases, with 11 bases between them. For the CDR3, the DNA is TGCAGCGTTCAGGGCAGGTACTCTGGAAACACCATATATTTT. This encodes CSVQGRYSGNTIYF. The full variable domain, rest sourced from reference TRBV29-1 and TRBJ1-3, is SAVISQKPSRDICQRGTSLTIQCQVDSQVTMMFWYRQQPGQSLTLIATANQGSEATYESGFVIDKFPISRPNLTFSTLTVSNMSPEDSSIYLCSVQGRYSGNTIYFGEGSWLTVV.

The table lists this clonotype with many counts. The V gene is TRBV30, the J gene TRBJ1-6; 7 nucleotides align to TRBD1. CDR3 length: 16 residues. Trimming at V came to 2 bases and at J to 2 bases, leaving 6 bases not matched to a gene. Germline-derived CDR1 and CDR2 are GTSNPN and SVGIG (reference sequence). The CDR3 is CAWSNQGDPYNSPLHF. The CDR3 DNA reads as TGTGCCTGGAGTAATCAGGGGGACCCCTATAATTCACCCCTCCACTTT.

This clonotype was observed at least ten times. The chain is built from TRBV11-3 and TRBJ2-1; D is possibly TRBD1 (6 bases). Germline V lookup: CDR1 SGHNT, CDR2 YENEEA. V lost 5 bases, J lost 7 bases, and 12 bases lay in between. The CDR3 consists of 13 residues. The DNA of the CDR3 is TGTGCCAGCAGCCCGGACAGAGGGAATGAGCAGTTCTTC. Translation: CASSPDRGNEQFF.

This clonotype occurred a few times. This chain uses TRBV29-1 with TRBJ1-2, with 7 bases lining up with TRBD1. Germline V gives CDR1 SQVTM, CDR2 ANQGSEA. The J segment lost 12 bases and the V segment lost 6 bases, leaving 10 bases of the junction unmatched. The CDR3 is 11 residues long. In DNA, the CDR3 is TGCAGCGTATATGGACAGGAGACGGACACCTTC. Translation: CSVYGQETDTF.

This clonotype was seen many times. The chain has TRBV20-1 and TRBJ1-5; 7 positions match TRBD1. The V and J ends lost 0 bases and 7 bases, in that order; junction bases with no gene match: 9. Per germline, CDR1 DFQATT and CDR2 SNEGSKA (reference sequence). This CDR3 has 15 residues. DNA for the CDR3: TGCAGTGCTAGAGATCGTCAAGGGGGCGGGCAGCCCCAGCATTTT. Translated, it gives CSARDRQGGGQPQHF.

The CDR3 sequence is CASSASGVETQYF. CDR3 bases: TGTGCCAGCAGCGCTAGCGGGGTAGAGACCCAGTACTTC. The chain uses TRBV5-4 and TRBJ2-5; the match to TRBD2 covers 9 bases. After removal of 4 bases from V and 4 bases from J, the junction contained 2 bases not matched to a gene. The germline CDR1 and CDR2 sequences are SGHNT and YYREEE (reference sequence). The CDR3 runs to 13 residues. The whole variable domain, remainder taken from reference TRBV5-4 and TRBJ2-5, is ETGVTQSPTHLIKTRGQQVTLRCSSQSGHNTVSWYQQALGQGPQFIFQYYREEENGRGNFPPRFSGLQFPNYSSELNVNALELDDSALYLCASSASGVETQYFGPGTRLLVL.

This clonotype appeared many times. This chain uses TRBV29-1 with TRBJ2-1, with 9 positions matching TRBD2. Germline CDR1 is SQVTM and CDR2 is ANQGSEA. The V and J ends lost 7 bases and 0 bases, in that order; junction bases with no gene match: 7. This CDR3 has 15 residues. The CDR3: CSAGTSRSSYNEQFF. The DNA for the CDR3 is TGCAGCGCTGGGACTAGCCGTTCCTCCTACAATGAGCAGTTCTTC.

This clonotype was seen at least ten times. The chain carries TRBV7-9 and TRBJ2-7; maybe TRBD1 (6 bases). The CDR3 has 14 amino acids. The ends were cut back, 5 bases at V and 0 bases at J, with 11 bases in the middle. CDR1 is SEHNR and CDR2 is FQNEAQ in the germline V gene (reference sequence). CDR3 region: CASSVQGYSYEQYF. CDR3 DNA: TGTGCCAGCAGCGTACAGGGCTACTCCTACGAGCAGTACTTC.

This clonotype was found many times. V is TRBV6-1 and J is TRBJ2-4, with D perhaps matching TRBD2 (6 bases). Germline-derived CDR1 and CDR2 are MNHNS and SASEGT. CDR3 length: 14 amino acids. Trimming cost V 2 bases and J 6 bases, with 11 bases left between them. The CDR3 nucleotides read TGTGCCAGCAGTGAACATGAGGGACTAAACATTCAGTACTTC. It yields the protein CASSEHEGLNIQYF.

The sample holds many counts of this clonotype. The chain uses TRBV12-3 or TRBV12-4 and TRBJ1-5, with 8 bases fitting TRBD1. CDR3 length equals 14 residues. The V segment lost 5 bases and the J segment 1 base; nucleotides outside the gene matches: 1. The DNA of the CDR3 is TGTGCCAGCAGTAGGGACAGGAGCAATCAGCCCCAGCATTTT. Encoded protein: CASSRDRSNQPQHF.

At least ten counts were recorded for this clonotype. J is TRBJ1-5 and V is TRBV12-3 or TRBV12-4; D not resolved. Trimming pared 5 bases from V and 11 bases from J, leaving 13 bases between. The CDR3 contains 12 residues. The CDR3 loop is CASSGTRSTQHF. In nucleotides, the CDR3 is TGTGCCAGCAGTGGAACGAGGTCGACCCAGCATTTT.

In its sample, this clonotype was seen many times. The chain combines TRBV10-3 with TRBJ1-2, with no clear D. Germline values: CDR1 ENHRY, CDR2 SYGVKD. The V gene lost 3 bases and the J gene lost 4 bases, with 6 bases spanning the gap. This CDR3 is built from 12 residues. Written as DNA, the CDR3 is TGTGCCATCAGTGAACAGCTCTATGGCTACACCTTC. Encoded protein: CAISEQLYGYTF.

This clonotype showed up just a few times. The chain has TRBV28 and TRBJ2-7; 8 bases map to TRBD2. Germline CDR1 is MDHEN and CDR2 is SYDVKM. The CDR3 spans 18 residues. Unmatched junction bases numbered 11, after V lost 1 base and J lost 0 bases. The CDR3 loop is CASSLSGSGTLSSYEQYF. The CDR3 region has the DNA TGTGCCAGCAGTTTATCGGGTAGCGGGACTTTGAGCTCCTACGAGCAGTACTTC.

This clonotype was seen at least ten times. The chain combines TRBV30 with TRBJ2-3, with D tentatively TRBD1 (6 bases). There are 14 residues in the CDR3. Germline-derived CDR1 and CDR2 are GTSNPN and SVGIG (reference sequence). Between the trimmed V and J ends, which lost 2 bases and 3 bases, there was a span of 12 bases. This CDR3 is CAWSHRVGTDTQYF. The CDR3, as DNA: TGTGCCTGGAGTCACAGGGTTGGAACAGATACGCAGTATTTT.

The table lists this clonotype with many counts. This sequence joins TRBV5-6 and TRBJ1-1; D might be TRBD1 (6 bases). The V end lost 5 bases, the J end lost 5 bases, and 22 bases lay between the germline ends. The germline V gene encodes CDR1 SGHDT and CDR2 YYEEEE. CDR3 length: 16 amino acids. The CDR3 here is CASSNTGRGRRTEAFF. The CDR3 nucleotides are TGTGCCAGCAGTAACACCGGCAGGGGCAGGCGAACTGAAGCTTTCTTT.